This T cell receptor beta chain emerged from a study of spatial heterogeneity in lung cancer. Across the study: Detection consistently yielded more beta chains than alpha chains. The study, taken as a whole, reports: Higher tumor mutation counts went along with higher counts of expanded intratumoral alpha and beta TCRs. Ubiquitous expanded TCR counts tracked ubiquitous nonsynonymous mutations; regional expanded TCR counts tracked regional nonsynonymous mutations.

TCRdb called the 5' RACE reads again in MiXCR, with one record for every CDR3 protein. The profile shows approximately 240 distinct CDR3 sequences, 28% of them singletons. The ends lost 6 bases at V and 6 bases at J; junction bases unmatched: 9. CDR3 size: 14 residues. Germline loops: CDR1 SQVTM, CDR2 ANQGSEA. This clonotype showed up just a few times. Its antigen remains unknown. A library made for alpha chains picked up this beta chain off target, so its size means little. Stated time point: sample taken at primary tumor resection. This specimen was lung tumor tissue, taken at surgery. The chain employs TRBV29-1 and TRBJ1-3, with 9 bases matching TRBD1. The TCR sequence derives from a male donor with early-stage non-small cell lung cancer. CDR3 residues: CSVTGTGSENTIYF. CDR3 nucleotide sequence: TGCAGCGTGACGGGGACAGGGTCCGAAAACACCATATATTTT.